These T cell receptor beta chains were read from a single sample in a study of CD8+ T cells in alopecia areata. The repertoire was sequenced with immunoSEQ multiplex PCR; TCRdb's copy has only in-frame clones and lacks some. Altogether some 58,000 clones are present, just over 45% being singletons, with the ten largest covering roughly 22%. This specimen was CD8+ T cells sorted from blood, taken at roughly week 36, from a patient treated with tofacitinib. The receptors stem from a human donor with alopecia areata. Both conserved end residues are part of each CDR3. The D gene is left open where the match is weak. Expanded clones get a size class; other rows say once, few or many, or leave the size out.

cdr3_nt: TGTGCCAGCAGACCTCTCGGGACTCCCTTTGAGCAGTTCTTC
cdr3_aa: CASRPLGTPFEQFF
j_call: TRBJ2-1
d_call: NA
v_call: TRBV6-5
clone_size: NA

cdr3_nt: TGTGCCAGCAGCGCGGGGGATAGCGGGAGGGCCGGCGAGCAGTACTTC
cdr3_aa: CASSAGDSGRAGEQYF
j_call: TRBJ2-7
d_call: TRBD2
v_call: TRBV5-4
clone_size: NA

cdr3_nt: TGCAGCGTTGTACTAGCAGCCTACAATGAGCAGTTCTTC
cdr3_aa: CSVVLAAYNEQFF
j_call: TRBJ2-1
d_call: NA
v_call: TRBV29-1
clone_size: NA

cdr3_nt: TGTGCCACCAGTTCGGGAGCGGGTGAGCAGTACTTC
cdr3_aa: CATSSGAGEQYF
j_call: TRBJ2-7
d_call: NA
v_call: TRBV15
clone_size: NA

cdr3_nt: TGTGCCAGCAGCCCCGGGACAGGGGTGTACGAGCAGTACTTC
cdr3_aa: CASSPGTGVYEQYF
j_call: TRBJ2-7
d_call: TRBD1
v_call: TRBV7-6
clone_size: NA

cdr3_nt: TGTGCCAGCGGGGACAGGGGGTCAGCTCAGCCCCAGCATTTT
cdr3_aa: CASGDRGSAQPQHF
j_call: TRBJ1-5
d_call: TRBD1
v_call: TRBV27
clone_size: NA

cdr3_nt: TGTGCCAGCAGCGGGACACTTAACACCGGGGAGCTGTTTTTT
cdr3_aa: CASSGTLNTGELFF
j_call: TRBJ2-2
d_call: NA
v_call: TRBV27
clone_size: NA

cdr3_nt: TGTGCCAGCAGTGGGGGACTAGTCACCGGGGAGCTGTTTTTT
cdr3_aa: CASSGGLVTGELFF
j_call: TRBJ2-2
d_call: TRBD2
v_call: TRBV2
clone_size: NA

cdr3_nt: TGTGCCATCCAGGGGCTAGCAGCCGGCTCTGGGGCCAACGTCCTGACTTTC
cdr3_aa: CAIQGLAAGSGANVLTF
j_call: TRBJ2-6
d_call: NA
v_call: TRBV2
clone_size: once

cdr3_nt: TGTGCCAGCGGTCTGGGGCCATGGAATGAGCAGTTCTTC
cdr3_aa: CASGLGPWNEQFF
j_call: TRBJ2-1
d_call: NA
v_call: TRBV7-9
clone_size: NA

cdr3_nt: TGTGCCAGCAGGGATGGGGTTAGCTCCTACAATGAGCAGTTCTTC
cdr3_aa: CASRDGVSSYNEQFF
j_call: TRBJ2-1
d_call: NA
v_call: TRBV7-9
clone_size: NA

cdr3_nt: TGCGCCAGCAGCCAAGATTTAGGGGGGCGTTCCGAGCAGTACTTC
cdr3_aa: CASSQDLGGRSEQYF
j_call: TRBJ2-7
d_call: NA
v_call: TRBV4-1
clone_size: NA

cdr3_nt: TGCAGCGCCCCGGGACAGGAGTATGGCTACACCTTC
cdr3_aa: CSAPGQEYGYTF
j_call: TRBJ1-2
d_call: TRBD1
v_call: TRBV29-1
clone_size: few

cdr3_nt: TGTGCCACCAGCAGGCGGGGGTACGACGAGCAGTACTTC
cdr3_aa: CATSRRGYDEQYF
j_call: TRBJ2-7
d_call: TRBD2
v_call: TRBV15
clone_size: NA

cdr3_nt: TGCGCCAGCAGTGGGACGGTGGGGACTGAAGCTTTCTTT
cdr3_aa: CASSGTVGTEAFF
j_call: TRBJ1-1
d_call: NA
v_call: TRBV10-1
clone_size: few

cdr3_nt: TGTGCCAGCAGCTTAACTAGCGGGGGGGAGTATTTT
cdr3_aa: CASSLTSGGEYF
j_call: TRBJ2-3
d_call: TRBD2
v_call: TRBV7-8
clone_size: NA

cdr3_nt: TGTGCCAGCAGTGAAACCGGGTTACCCGGGGAGCTGTTTTTT
cdr3_aa: CASSETGLPGELFF
j_call: TRBJ2-2
d_call: NA
v_call: TRBV25-1
clone_size: NA

cdr3_nt: TGTGCCAGCAGCTTTTTCGGGCCTTACGAGCAGTACTTC
cdr3_aa: CASSFFGPYEQYF
j_call: TRBJ2-7
d_call: NA
v_call: TRBV7-9
clone_size: NA

cdr3_nt: TGTGCCAGCAGCCTCAACCCGTCGACCCAGTACTTC
cdr3_aa: CASSLNPSTQYF
j_call: TRBJ2-5
d_call: NA
v_call: TRBV14
clone_size: few

cdr3_nt: TGTGCCAGCAGCACCAGCTCCTACGAGCAGTACTTC
cdr3_aa: CASSTSSYEQYF
j_call: TRBJ2-7
d_call: NA
v_call: TRBV7-8
clone_size: NA

cdr3_nt: TGTGCCACCAGCAGAGGACCGGACTACGAGCAGTACTTC
cdr3_aa: CATSRGPDYEQYF
j_call: TRBJ2-7
d_call: NA
v_call: TRBV15
clone_size: NA

cdr3_nt: TGTGCCAGCAGTCGACGGGACAGGGAGCAGTTCTTC
cdr3_aa: CASSRRDREQFF
j_call: TRBJ2-1
d_call: TRBD1
v_call: TRBV28
clone_size: few

cdr3_nt: TGTGCCAGCAGCTTAGCGGGGGATCAGCCCCAGCATTTT
cdr3_aa: CASSLAGDQPQHF
j_call: TRBJ1-5
d_call: NA
v_call: TRBV7-9
clone_size: NA

cdr3_nt: TGTGCCAGCAGTTTTATGGGGGCTGAAGCTTTCTTT
cdr3_aa: CASSFMGAEAFF
j_call: TRBJ1-1
d_call: NA
v_call: TRBV27
clone_size: NA

cdr3_nt: TGTGCCGGGACTAGCGGGACGGGTGAGCAGTTCTTC
cdr3_aa: CAGTSGTGEQFF
j_call: TRBJ2-1
d_call: TRBD2
v_call: TRBV30
clone_size: NA

cdr3_nt: TGCAGCGTTGTTAGCAGGGGCTCCTACGAGCAGTACTTC
cdr3_aa: CSVVSRGSYEQYF
j_call: TRBJ2-7
d_call: NA
v_call: TRBV29-1
clone_size: NA

cdr3_nt: TGTGCCACCAGCAGAGAGCACAGTAACTATGGCTACACCTTC
cdr3_aa: CATSREHSNYGYTF
j_call: TRBJ1-2
d_call: NA
v_call: TRBV15
clone_size: NA

cdr3_nt: TGCGCCAGCAGCCCCCGGGCAGGAGATGGCACAGATACGCAGTATTTT
cdr3_aa: CASSPRAGDGTDTQYF
j_call: TRBJ2-3
d_call: NA
v_call: TRBV4-1
clone_size: few

cdr3_nt: TGTGCCAGCAGTGAAGCCTGGAGGGACAGAAGCACAGACTATGGCTACACCTTC
cdr3_aa: CASSEAWRDRSTDYGYTF
j_call: TRBJ1-2
d_call: TRBD1
v_call: TRBV6-1
clone_size: NA

cdr3_nt: TGTGCCAGCAGTTGGGGGAGAGGGGAAGCTTTCTTT
cdr3_aa: CASSWGRGEAFF
j_call: TRBJ1-1
d_call: NA
v_call: TRBV28
clone_size: once

cdr3_nt: TGTGCCAGCAGCCCCAGCCACAGGGGGCTAGAGACCCAGTACTTC
cdr3_aa: CASSPSHRGLETQYF
j_call: TRBJ2-5
d_call: TRBD1
v_call: TRBV9
clone_size: NA